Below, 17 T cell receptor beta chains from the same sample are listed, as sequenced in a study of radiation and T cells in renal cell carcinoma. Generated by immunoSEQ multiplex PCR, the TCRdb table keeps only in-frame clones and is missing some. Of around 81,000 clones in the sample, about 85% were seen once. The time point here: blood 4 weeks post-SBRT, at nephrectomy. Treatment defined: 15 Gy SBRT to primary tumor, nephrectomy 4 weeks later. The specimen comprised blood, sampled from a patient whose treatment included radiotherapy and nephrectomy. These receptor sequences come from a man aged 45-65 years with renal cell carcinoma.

CDR3: CASRRGLENEQYF. Written as DNA, the CDR3 is TGTGCCAGCAGGAGGGGGTTAGAAAACGAGCAGTACTTC. The chain employs TRBV28 and TRBJ2-7, with TRBD1 as a possible D gene (6 bases). The CDR3 has 13 amino acids. Germline CDR1 and CDR2: MDHEN and SYDVKM. V was clipped by 6 bases and J by 5 bases, with 14 bases between them.

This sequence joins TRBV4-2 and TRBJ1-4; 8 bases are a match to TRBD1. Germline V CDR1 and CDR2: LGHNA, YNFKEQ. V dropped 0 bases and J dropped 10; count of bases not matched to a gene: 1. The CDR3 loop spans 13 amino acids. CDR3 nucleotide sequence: TGTGCCAGCAGCCAAGAGGACAGGGTAAAACTGTTTTTT. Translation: CASSQEDRVKLFF.

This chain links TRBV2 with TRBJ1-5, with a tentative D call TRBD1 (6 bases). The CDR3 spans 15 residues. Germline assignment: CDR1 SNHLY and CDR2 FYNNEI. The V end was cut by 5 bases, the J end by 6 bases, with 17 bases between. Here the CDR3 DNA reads TGTGCCAGCAGTTTATCCGGGGGCGGCGGTCAGCCCCAGCATTTT. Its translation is CASSLSGGGGQPQHF.

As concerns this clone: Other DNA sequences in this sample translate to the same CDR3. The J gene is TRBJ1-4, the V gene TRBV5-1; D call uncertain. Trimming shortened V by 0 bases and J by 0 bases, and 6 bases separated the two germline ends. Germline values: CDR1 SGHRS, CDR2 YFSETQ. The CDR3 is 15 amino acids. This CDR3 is CASSLGGATNEKLFF. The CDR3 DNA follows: TGCGCCAGCAGCTTGGGCGGTGCAACTAATGAAAAACTGTTTTTT.

The CDR3 spells CASSTTSGGWYEQYF. DNA of the CDR3: TGTGCCAGCAGCACAACTAGCGGGGGGTGGTACGAGCAGTACTTC. This chain joins TRBV7-2 and TRBJ2-5; 12 positions agree with TRBD2. The tail of the sequence fits TRBJ2-7 better, so the J call may be wrong. Germline V gene data show CDR1 as SGHTA and CDR2 as FQGNSA. The length of the CDR3 is 15 residues.

The CDR3 region is CASSLGTHQPQHF. The CDR3 DNA is TGTGCCAGCAGCTTAGGTACCCATCAGCCCCAGCATTTT. The chain recombines TRBV7-8 with TRBJ1-5; no reliable D call. Germline assignment: CDR1 SGHVS and CDR2 FQNEAQ. V was shortened by 1 base and J by 5 bases, with 6 bases between the two germline ends. The CDR3 runs to 13 residues.

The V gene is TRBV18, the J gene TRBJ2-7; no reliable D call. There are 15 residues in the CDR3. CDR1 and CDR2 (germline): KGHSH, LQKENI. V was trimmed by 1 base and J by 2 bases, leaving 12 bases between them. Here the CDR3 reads CASSPLGPTPYEQYF. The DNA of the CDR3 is TGTGCCAGCTCACCACTGGGTCCTACACCCTACGAGCAGTACTTC.

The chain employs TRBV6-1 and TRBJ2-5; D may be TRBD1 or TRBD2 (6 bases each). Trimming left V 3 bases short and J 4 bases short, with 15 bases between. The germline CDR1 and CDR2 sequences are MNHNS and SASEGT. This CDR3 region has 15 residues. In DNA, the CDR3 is TGTGCCAGCAGTGACCTGGGGGGCTGGTCAGAGACCCAGTACTTC. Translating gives CASSDLGGWSETQYF.

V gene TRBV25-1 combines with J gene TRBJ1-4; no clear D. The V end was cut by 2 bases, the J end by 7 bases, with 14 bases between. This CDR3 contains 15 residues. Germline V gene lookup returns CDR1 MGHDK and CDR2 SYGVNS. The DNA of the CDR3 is TGTGCCAGCAGTGAAATGCGCCGAAGTGGTGAAAAACTGTTTTTT. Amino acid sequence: CASSEMRRSGEKLFF.

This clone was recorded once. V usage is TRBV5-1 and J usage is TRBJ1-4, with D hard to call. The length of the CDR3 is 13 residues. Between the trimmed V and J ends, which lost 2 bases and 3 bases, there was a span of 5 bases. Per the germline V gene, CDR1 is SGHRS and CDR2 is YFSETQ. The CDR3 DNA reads TGCGCCAGCAGCTTCACTGCTAATGAAAAACTGTTTTTT. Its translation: CASSFTANEKLFF.

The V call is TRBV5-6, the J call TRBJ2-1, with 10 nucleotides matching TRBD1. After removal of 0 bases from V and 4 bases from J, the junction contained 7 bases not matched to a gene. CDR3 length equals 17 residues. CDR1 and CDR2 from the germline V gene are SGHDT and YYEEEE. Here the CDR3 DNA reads TGTGCCAGCAGCTTGGGAAGTAGGGGACAGGGGTACAATGAGCAGTTCTTC. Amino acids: CASSLGSRGQGYNEQFF.

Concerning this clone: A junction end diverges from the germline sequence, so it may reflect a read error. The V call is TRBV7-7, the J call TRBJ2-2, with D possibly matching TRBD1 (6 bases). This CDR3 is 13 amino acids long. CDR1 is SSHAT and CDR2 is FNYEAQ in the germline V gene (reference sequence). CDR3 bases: TGTGCTAGCAGCTCCGGACAGACCGGGGAGCTGTTTTTT. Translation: CASSSGQTGELFF.

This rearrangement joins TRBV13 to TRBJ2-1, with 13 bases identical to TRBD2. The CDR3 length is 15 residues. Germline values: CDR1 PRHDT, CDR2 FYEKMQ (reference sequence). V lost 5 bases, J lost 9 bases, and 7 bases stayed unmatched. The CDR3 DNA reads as TGTGCCAGCAGCCCGACTAGCGGGGGGACGGTTGAGCAGTTCTTC. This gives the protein CASSPTSGGTVEQFF.

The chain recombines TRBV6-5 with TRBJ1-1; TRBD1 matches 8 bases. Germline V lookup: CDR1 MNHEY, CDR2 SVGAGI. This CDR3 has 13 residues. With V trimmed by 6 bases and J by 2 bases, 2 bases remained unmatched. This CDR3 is CASRTGGNTEAFF. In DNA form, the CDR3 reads TGTGCCAGCAGAACAGGGGGAAACACTGAAGCTTTCTTT.

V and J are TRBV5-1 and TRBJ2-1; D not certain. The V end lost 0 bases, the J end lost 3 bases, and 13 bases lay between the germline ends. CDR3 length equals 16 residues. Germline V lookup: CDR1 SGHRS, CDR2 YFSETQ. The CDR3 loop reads CASSLVRNSNYNEQFF. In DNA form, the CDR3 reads TGCGCCAGCAGCTTGGTCCGAAATAGCAACTACAATGAGCAGTTCTTC.

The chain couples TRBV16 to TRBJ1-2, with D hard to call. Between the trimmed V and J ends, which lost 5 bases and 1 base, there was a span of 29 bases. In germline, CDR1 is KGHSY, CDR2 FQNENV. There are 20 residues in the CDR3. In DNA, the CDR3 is TGTGCCAGCAGCTATTTTTCGTTTTCACAAAGCGATCCGATTAACTATGGCTACACCTTC. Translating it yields CASSYFSFSQSDPINYGYTF. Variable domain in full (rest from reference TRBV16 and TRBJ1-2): GEEVAQTPKHLVRGEGQKAKLYCAPIKGHSYVFWYQQVLKNEFKFLISFQNENVFDETGMPKERFSAKCLPNSPCSLEIQATKLEDSAVYFCASSYFSFSQSDPINYGYTFGSGTRLTVV.

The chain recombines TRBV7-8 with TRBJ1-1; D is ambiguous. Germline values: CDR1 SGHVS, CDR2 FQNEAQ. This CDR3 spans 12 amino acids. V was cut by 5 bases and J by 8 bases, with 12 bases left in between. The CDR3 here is CASSQARTEAFF. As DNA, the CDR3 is TGTGCCAGCAGCCAAGCGCGGACCGAAGCTTTCTTT.